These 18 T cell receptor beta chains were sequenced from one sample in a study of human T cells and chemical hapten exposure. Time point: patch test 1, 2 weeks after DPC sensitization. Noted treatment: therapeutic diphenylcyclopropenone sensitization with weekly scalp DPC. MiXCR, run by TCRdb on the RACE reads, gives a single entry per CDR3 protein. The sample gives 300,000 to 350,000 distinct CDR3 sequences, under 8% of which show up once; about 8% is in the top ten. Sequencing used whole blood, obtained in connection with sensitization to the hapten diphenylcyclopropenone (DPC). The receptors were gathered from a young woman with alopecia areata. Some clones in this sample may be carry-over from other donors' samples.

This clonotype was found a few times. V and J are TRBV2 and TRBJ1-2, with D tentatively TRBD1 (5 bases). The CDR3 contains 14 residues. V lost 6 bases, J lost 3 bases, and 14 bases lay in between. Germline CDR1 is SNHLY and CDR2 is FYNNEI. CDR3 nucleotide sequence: TGTGCCAGCAGGCTCCGGGACTCAGACTATGGCTACACCTTC. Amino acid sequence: CASRLRDSDYGYTF.

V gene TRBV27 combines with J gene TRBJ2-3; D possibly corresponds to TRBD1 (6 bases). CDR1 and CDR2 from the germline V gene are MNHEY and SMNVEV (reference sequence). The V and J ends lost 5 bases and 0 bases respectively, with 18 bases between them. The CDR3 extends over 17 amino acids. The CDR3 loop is CASSPTDRSSSTDTQYF. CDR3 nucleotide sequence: TGTGCCAGCAGTCCTACGGACAGATCCTCTAGCACAGATACGCAGTATTTT.

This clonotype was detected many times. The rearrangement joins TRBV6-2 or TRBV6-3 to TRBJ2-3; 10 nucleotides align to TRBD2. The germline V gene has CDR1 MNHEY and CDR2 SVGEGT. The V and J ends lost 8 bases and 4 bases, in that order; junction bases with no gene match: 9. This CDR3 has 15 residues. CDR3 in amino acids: CASLGLAESPDTQYF. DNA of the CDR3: TGTGCCAGCCTCGGACTAGCGGAGAGTCCAGATACGCAGTATTTT.

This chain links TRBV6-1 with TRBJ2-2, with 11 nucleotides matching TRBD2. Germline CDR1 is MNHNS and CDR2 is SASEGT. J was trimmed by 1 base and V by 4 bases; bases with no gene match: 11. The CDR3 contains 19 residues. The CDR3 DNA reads TGTGCCAGCAGTGCCTCGCTAGCGGGGGGCCGGAAGAACACCGGGGAGCTGTTTTTT. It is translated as CASSASLAGGRKNTGELFF.

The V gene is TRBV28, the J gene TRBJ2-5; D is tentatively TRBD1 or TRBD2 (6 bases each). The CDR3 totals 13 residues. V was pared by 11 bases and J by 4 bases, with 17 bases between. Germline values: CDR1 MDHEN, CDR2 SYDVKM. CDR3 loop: CASNEGGRETQYF. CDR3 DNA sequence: TGTGCCTCGAACGAGGGGGGCAGAGAGACCCAGTACTTC.

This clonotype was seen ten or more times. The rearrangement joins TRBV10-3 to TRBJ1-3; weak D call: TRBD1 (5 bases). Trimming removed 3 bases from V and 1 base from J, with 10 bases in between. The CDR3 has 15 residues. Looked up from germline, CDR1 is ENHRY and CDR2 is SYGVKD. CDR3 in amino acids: CAISEAGGSGNTIYF. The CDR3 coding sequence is TGTGCCATCAGTGAAGCCGGGGGATCTGGAAACACCATATATTTT.

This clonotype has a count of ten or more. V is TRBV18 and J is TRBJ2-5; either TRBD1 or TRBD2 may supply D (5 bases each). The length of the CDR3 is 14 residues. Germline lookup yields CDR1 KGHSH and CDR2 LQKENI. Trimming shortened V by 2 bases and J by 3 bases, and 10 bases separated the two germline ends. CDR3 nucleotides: TGTGCCAGCTCACCAGGGACCCTGGAAGAGACCCAGTACTTC. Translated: CASSPGTLEETQYF. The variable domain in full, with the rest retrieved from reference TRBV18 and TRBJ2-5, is NAGVMQNPRHLVRRRGQEARLRCSPMKGHSHVYWYRQLPEEGLKFMVYLQKENIIDESGMPKERFSAEFPKEGPSILRIQQVVRGDSAAYFCASSPGTLEETQYFGPGTRLLVL.

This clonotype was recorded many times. DNA for the CDR3: TGTGCCAGCAGCTTCCCGGACAGGGGCGGGAAAGCTTTCTTT. It translates to CASSFPDRGGKAFF. The chain has TRBV5-5 and TRBJ1-1, with 9 bases lining up with TRBD1. With 2 bases clipped from V and 9 bases from J, the junction kept 8 bases outside the gene matches. Germline CDR1 SGHKS, CDR2 YYEKEE (reference sequence). This CDR3 is 14 amino acids long.

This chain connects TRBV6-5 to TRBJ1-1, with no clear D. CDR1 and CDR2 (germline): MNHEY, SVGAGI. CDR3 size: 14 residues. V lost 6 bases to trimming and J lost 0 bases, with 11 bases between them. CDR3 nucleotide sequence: TGTGCCAGCAGAACCAGTGACATGAACACTGAAGCTTTCTTT. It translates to CASRTSDMNTEAFF.

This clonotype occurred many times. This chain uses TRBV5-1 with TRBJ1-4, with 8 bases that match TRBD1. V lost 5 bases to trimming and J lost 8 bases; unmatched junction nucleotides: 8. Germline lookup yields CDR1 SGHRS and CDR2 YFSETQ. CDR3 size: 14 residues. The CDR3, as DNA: TGCGCCAGCAGTTCGCAGGGGGCTCGAGAAAAACTGTTTTTT. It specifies CASSSQGAREKLFF.

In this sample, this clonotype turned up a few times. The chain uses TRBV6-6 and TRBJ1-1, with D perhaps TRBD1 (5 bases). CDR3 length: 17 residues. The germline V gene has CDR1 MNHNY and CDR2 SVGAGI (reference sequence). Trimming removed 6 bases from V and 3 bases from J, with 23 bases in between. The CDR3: CASSPRPRGPPDTEAFF. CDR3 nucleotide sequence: TGTGCCAGCAGCCCTAGACCGAGGGGTCCCCCTGACACTGAAGCTTTCTTT.

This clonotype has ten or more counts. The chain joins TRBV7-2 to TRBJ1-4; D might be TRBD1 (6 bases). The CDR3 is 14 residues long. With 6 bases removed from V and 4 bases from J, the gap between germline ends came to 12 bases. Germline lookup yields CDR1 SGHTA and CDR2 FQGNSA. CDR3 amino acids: CASRSGRGNEKLFF. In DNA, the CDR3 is TGTGCCAGCAGGTCCGGCAGGGGTAATGAAAAACTGTTTTTT. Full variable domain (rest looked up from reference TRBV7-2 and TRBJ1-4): GAGVSQSPSNKVTEKGKDVELRCDPISGHTALYWYRQSLGQGLEFLIYFQGNSAPDKSGLPSDRFSAERTGGSVSTLTIQRTQQEDSAVYLCASRSGRGNEKLFFGSGTQLSVL.

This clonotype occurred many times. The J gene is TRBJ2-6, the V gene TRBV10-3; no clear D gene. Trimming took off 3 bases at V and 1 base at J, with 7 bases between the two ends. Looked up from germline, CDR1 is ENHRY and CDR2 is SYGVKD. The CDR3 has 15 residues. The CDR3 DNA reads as TGTGCCATCAGTGACCCCAGTTCTGGGGCCAACGTCCTGACTTTC. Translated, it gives CAISDPSSGANVLTF.

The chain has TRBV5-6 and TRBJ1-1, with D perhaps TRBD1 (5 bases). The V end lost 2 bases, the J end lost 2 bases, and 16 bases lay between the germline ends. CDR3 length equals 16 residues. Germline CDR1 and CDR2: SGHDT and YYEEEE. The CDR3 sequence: CASSFETGDGNTEAFF. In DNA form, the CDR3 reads TGTGCCAGCAGCTTCGAAACCGGGGACGGCAACACTGAAGCTTTCTTT.

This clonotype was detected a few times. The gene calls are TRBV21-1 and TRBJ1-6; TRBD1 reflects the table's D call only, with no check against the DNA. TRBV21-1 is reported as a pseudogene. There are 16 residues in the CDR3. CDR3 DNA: TGTGCCAGCAGCACGTTCGGGTGGACAGGGGCGCCACCCCTCCACTTT. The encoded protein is CASSTFGWTGAPPLHF.

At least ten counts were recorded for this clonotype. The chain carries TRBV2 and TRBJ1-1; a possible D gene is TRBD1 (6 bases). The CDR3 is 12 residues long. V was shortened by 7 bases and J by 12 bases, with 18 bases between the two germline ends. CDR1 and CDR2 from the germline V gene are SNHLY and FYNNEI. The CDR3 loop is CASKLEGGATFF. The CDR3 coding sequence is TGTGCCAGCAAATTGGAAGGGGGGGCGACTTTCTTT.

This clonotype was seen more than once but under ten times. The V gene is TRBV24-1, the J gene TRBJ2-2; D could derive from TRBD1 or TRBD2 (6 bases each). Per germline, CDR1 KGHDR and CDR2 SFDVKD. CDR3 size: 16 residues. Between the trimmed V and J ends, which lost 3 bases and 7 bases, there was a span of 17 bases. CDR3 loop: CATSDDAGQRLGELFF. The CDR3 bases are TGTGCCACCAGTGATGATGCGGGACAAAGGCTCGGGGAGCTGTTTTTT.

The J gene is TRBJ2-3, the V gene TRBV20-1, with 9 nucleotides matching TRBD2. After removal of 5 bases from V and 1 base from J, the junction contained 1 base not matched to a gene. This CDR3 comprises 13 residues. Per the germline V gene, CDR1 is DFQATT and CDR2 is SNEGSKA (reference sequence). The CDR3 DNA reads TGCAGTGCTCAGCGGGGGGGCACAGATACGCAGTATTTT. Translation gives CSAQRGGTDTQYF.